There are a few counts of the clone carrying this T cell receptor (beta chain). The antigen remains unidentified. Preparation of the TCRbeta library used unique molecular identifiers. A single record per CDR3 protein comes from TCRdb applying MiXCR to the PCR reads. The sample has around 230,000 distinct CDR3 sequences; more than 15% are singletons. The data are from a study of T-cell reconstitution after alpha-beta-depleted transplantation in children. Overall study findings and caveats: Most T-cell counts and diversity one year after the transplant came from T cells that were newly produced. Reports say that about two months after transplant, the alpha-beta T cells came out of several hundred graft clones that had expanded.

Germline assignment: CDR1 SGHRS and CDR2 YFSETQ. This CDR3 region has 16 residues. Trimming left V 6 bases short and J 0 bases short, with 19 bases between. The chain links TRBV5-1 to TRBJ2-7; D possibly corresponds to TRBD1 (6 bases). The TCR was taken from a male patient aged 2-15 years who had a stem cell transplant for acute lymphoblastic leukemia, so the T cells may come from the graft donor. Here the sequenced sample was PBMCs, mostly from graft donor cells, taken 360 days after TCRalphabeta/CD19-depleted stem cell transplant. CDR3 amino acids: CASNPRDRLSSYEQYF. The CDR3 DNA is TGCGCCAGCAACCCCCGTGACAGGTTAAGCTCCTACGAGCAGTACTTC.